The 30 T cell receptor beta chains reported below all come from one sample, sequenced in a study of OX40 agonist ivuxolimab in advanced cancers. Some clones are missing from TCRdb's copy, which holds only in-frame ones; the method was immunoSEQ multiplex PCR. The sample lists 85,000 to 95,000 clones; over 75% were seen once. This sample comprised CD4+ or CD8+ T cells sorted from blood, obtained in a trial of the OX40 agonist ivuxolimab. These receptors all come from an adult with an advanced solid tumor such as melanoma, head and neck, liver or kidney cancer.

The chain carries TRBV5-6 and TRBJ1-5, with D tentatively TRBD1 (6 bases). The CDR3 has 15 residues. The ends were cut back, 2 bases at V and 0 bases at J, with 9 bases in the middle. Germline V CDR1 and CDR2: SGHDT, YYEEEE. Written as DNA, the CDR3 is TGTGCCAGCAGCTTCAGACAGGTTAGCAATCAGCCCCAGCATTTT. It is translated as CASSFRQVSNQPQHF.

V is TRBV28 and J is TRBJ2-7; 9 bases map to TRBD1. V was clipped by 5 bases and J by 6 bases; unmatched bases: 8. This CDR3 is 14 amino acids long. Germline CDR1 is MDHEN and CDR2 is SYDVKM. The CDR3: CASSPGDREGEQYF. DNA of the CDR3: TGTGCCAGCAGTCCAGGGGACAGGGAAGGCGAGCAGTACTTC.

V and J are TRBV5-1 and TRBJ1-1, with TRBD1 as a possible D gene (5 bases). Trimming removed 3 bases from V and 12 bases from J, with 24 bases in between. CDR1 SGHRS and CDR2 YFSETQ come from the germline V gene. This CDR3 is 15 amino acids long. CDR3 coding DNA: TGCGCCAGCAGCTCCCTCTCGGGACGGCTCGAAGTTACTTTCTTT. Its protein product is CASSSLSGRLEVTFF.

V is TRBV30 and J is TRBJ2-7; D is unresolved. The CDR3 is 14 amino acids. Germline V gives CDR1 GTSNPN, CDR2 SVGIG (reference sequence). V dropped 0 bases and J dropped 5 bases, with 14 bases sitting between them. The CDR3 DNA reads TGTGCCTGGAGTGTAATTGGTTATGTGAACGAGCAGTACTTC. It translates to CAWSVIGYVNEQYF. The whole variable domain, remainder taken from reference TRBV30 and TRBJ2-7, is SQTIHQWPATLVQPVGSPLSLECTVEGTSNPNLYWYRQAAGRGLQLLFYSVGIGQISSEVPQNLSASRPQDRQFILSSKKLLLSDSGFYLCAWSVIGYVNEQYFGPGTRLTVT.

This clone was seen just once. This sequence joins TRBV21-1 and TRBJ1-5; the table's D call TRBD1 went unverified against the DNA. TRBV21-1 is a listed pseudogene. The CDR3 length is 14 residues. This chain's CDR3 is CASSHRASNQPQHF. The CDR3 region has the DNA TGTGCCAGCAGCCACAGGGCTAGCAATCAGCCCCAGCATTTT.

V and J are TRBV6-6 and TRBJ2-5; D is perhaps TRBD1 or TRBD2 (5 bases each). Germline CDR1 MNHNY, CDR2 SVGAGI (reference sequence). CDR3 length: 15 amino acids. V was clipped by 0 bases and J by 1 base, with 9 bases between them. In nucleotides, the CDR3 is TGTGCCAGCAGTTACTCCACAGGACTCCAAGAGACCCAGTACTTC. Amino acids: CASSYSTGLQETQYF.

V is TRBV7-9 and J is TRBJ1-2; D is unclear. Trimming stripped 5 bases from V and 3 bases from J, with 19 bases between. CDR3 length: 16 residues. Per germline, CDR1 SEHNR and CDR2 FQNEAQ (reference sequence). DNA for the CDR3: TGTGCCAGCAGCACCCAAAGAGCGTTGGATTACTATGGCTACACCTTC. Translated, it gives CASSTQRALDYYGYTF. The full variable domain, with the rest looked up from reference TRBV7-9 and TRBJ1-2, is DTGVSQNPRHKITKRGQNVTFRCDPISEHNRLYWYRQTLGQGPEFLTYFQNEAQLEKSRLLSDRFSAERPKGSFSTLEIQRTEQGDSAMYLCASSTQRALDYYGYTFGSGTRLTVV.

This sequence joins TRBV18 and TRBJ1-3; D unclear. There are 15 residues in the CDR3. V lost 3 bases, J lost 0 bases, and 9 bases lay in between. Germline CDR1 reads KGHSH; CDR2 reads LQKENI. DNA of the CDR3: TGTGCCAGCTCACCGCCAGGAGCCTCTGGAAACACCATATATTTT. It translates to CASSPPGASGNTIYF.

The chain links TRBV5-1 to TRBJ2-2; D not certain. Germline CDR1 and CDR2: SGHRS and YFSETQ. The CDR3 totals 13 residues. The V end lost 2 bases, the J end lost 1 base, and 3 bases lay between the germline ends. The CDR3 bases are TGCGCCAGCAGCTTTCGGAACACCGGGGAGCTGTTTTTT. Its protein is CASSFRNTGELFF.

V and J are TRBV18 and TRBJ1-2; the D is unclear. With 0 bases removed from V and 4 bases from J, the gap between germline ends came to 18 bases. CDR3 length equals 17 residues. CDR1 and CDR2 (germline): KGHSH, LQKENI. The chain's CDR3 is CASSPPNERVIRYGYTF. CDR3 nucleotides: TGTGCCAGCTCACCACCAAACGAAAGGGTAATTCGCTATGGCTACACCTTC.

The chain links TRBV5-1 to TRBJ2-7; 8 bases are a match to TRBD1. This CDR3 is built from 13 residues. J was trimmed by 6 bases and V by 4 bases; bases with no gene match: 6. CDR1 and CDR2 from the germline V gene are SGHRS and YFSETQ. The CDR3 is CASSALDRGEQYF. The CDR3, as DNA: TGCGCCAGCAGCGCCCTTGACAGGGGCGAGCAGTACTTC.

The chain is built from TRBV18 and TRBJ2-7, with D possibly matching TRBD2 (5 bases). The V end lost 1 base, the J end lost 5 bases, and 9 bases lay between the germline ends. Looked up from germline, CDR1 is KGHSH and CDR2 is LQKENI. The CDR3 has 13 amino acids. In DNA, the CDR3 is TGTGCCAGCTCACCACGAGGGTCCCACGAGCAGTACTTC. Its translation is CASSPRGSHEQYF. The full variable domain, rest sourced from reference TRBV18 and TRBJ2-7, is NAGVMQNPRHLVRRRGQEARLRCSPMKGHSHVYWYRQLPEEGLKFMVYLQKENIIDESGMPKERFSAEFPKEGPSILRIQQVVRGDSAAYFCASSPRGSHEQYFGPGTRLTVT.

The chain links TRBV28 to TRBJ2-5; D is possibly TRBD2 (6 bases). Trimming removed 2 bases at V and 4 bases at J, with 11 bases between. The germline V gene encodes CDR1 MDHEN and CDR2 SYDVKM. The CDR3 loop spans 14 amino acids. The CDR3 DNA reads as TGTGCCAGCAGTTTAGGAGGGGTTCGAGAGACCCAGTACTTC. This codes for CASSLGGVRETQYF. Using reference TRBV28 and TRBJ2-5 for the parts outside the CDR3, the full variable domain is DVKVTQSSRYLVKRTGEKVFLECVQDMDHENMFWYRQDPGLGLRLIYFSYDVKMKEKGDIPEGYSVSREKKERFSLILESASTNQTSMYLCASSLGGVRETQYFGPGTRLLVL.

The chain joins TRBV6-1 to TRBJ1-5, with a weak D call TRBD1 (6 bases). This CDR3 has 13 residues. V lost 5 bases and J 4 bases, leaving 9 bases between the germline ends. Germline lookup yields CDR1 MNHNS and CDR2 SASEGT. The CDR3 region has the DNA TGTGCCAGCAGTTTGACAGGTAATCAGCCCCAGCATTTT. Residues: CASSLTGNQPQHF.

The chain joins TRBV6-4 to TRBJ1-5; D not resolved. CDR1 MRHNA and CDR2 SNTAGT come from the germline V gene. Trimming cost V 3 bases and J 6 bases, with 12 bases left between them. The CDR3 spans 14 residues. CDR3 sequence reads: CASSEQAAGQPQHF. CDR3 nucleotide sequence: TGTGCCAGCAGTGAGCAAGCGGCGGGTCAGCCCCAGCATTTT.

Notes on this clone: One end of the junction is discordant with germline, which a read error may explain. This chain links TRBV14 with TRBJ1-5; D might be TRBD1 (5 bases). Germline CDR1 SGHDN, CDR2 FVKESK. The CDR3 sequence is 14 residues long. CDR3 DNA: TGTGCCAGCAGCCAACGGGGCTCCAATGAGCCCCAGCATTTT. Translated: CASSQRGSNEPQHF.

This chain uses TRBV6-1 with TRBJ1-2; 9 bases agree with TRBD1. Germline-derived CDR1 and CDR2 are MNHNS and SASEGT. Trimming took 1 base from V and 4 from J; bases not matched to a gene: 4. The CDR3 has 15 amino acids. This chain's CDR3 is CASSEGPGQGYGYTF. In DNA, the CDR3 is TGTGCCAGCAGTGAAGGTCCGGGACAGGGCTATGGCTACACCTTC.

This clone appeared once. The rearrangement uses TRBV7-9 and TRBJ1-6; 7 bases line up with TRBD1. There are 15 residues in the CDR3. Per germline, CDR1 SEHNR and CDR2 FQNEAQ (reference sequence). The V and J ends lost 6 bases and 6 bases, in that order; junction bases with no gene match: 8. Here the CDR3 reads CASSLQGIVNSPLHF. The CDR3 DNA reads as TGTGCCAGCAGTTTACAGGGGATTGTTAATTCACCCCTCCACTTT.

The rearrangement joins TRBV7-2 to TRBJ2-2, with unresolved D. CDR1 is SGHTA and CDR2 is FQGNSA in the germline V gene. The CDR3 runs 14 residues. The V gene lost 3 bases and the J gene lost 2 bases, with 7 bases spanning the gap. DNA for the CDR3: TGTGCCAGCAGCTTCGTGACCAACACCGGGGAGCTGTTTTTT. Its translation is CASSFVTNTGELFF.

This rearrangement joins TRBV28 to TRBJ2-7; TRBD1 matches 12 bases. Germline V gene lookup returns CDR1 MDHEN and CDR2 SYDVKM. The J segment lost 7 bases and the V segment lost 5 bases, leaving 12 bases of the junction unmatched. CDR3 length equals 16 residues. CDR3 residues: CASSPPGTGGHPEQYF. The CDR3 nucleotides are TGTGCCAGCAGTCCACCCGGGACAGGGGGCCACCCGGAGCAGTACTTC.

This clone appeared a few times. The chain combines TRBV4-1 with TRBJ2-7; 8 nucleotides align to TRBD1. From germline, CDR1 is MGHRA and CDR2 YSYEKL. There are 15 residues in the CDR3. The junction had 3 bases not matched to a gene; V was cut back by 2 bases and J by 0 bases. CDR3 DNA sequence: TGCGCCAGCAGCCAACCGGGACAGGCCTCCTACGAGCAGTACTTC. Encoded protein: CASSQPGQASYEQYF.

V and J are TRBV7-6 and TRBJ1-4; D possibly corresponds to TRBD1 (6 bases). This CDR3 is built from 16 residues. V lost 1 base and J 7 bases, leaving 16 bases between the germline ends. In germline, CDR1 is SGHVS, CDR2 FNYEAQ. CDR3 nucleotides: TGTGCCAGCAGCTTAGACGGGGGGCTGAAGGTTGAAAAACTGTTTTTT. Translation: CASSLDGGLKVEKLFF. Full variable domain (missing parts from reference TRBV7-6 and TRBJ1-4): GAGVSQSPRYKVTKRGQDVALRCDPISGHVSLYWYRQALGQGPEFLTYFNYEAQQDKSGLPNDRFSAERPEGSISTLTIQRTEQRDSAMYRCASSLDGGLKVEKLFFGSGTQLSVL.

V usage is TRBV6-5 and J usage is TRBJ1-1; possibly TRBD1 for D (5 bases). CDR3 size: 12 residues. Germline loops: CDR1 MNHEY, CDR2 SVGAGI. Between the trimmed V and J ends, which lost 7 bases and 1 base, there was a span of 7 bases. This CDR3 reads CASTQGNTEAFF. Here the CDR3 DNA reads TGTGCCAGCACCCAGGGGAACACTGAAGCTTTCTTT.

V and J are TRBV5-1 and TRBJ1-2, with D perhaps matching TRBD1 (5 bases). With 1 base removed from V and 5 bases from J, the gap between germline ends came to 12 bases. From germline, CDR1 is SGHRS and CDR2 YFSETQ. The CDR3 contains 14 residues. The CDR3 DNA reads TGCGCCAGCAGCTTGTTGGGGGTGGAATATGGCTACACCTTC. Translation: CASSLLGVEYGYTF.

The CDR3 protein is CASSRTSGNIQYF. The CDR3 DNA follows: TGTGCCAGTAGCAGGACTTCGGGAAACATTCAGTACTTC. The chain combines TRBV19 with TRBJ2-4, with a tentative D call TRBD2 (5 bases). Trimming took off 6 bases at V and 6 bases at J, with 12 bases between the two ends. There are 13 residues in the CDR3. Germline CDR1 LNHDA, CDR2 SQIVND (reference sequence).

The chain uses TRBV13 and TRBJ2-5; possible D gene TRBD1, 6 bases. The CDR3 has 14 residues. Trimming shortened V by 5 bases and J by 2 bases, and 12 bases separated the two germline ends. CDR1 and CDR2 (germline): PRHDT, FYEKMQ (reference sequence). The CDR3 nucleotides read TGTGCCAGCAGCCCCGACAGGATTCAAGAGACCCAGTACTTC. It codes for CASSPDRIQETQYF.

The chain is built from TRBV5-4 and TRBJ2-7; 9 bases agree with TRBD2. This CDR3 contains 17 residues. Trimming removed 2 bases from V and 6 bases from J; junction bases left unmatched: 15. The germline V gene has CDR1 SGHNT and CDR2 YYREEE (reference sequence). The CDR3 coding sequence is TGTGCCAGCAGCTTCTTAGCGGGAGCCCCTCGGCTCATCGAGCAGTACTTC. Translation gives CASSFLAGAPRLIEQYF.

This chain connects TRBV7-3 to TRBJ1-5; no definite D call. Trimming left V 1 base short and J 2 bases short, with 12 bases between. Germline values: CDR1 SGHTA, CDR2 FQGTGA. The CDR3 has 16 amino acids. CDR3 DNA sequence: TGTGCCAGCAGCTTAAGGTTTTCCAGAGGCAATCAGCCCCAGCATTTT. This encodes CASSLRFSRGNQPQHF.

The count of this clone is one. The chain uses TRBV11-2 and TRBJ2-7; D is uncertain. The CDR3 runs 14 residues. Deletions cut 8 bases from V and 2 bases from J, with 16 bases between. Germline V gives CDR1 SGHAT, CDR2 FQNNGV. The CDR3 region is CASGTGLKTYEQYF. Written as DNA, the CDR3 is TGTGCCAGCGGAACGGGCCTTAAAACCTACGAGCAGTACTTC. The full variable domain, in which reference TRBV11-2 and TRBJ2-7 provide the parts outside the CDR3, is EAGVAQSPRYKIIEKRQSVAFWCNPISGHATLYWYQQILGQGPKLLIQFQNNGVVDDSQLPKDRFSAERLKGVDSTLKIQPAKLEDSAVYLCASGTGLKTYEQYFGPGTRLTVT.

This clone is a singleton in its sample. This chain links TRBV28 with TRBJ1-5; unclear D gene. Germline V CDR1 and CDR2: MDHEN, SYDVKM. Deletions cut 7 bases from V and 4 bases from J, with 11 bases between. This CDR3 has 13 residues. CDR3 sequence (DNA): TGTGCCAGCACCGTGGCTTCAAATCAGCCCCAGCATTTT. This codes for CASTVASNQPQHF.